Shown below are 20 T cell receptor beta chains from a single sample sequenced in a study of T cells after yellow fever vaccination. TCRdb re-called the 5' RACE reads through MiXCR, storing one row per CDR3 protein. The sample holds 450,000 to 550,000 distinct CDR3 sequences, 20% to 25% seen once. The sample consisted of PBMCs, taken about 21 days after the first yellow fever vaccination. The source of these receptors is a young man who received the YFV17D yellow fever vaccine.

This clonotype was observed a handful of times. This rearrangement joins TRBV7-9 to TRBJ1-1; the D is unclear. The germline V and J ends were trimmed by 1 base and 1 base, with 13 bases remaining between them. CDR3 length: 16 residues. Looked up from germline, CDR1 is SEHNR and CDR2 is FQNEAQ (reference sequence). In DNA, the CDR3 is TGTGCCAGCAGCTTAGATAGGTGGACTAGGAACACTGAAGCTTTCTTT. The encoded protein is CASSLDRWTRNTEAFF.

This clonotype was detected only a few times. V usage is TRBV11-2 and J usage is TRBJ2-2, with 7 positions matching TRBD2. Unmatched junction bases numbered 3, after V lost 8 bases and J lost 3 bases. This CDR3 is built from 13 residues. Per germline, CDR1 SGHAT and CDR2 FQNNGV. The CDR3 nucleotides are TGTGCCAGCTGGGAGGGGTACACCGGGGAGCTGTTTTTT. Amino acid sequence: CASWEGYTGELFF.

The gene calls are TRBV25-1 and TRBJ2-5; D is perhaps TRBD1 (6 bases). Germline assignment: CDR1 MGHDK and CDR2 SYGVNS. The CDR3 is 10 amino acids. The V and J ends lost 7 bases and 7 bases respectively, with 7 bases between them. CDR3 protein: CASKGGTQYF. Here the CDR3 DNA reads TGTGCCAGCAAAGGGGGGACCCAGTACTTC.

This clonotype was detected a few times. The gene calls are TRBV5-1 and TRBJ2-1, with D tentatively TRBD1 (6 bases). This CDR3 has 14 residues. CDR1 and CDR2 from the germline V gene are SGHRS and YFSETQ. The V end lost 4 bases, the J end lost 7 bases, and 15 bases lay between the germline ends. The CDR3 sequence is CASSPDGQQNEQFF. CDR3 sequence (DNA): TGCGCCAGCAGCCCGGATGGACAGCAGAATGAGCAGTTCTTC.

The CDR3 is CASRRRGGADGELFF. The DNA for the CDR3 is TGTGCCAGCAGGAGGCGCGGGGGGGCCGACGGGGAGCTGTTTTTT. The chain recombines TRBV7-3 with TRBJ2-2; 9 bases are a match to TRBD2. Per the germline V gene, CDR1 is SGHTA and CDR2 is FQGTGA. The CDR3 length is 15 residues. The V and J ends lost 6 bases and 7 bases, in that order; junction bases with no gene match: 9.

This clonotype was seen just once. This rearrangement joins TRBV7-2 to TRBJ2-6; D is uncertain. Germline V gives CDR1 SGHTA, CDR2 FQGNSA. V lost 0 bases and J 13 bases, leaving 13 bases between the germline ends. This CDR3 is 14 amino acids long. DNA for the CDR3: TGTGCCAGCAGCTTAGCGGAGTCAGGTGGAGTCCTGACTTTC. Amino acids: CASSLAESGGVLTF.

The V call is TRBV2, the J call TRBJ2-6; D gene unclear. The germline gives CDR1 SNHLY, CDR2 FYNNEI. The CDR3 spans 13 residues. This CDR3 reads CANQLSGANVLTF. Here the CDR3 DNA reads TGTGCTAATCAGTTATCGGGGGCCAACGTCCTGACTTTC.

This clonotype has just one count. The CDR3 DNA is TGCGCCAGCAGCTTGCGGACAGGGGGAGATCCCGGGGAGCTGTTTTTT. It translates to CASSLRTGGDPGELFF. The chain couples TRBV5-1 to TRBJ2-2; 10 nucleotides line up with TRBD1. Germline V gives CDR1 SGHRS, CDR2 YFSETQ. The CDR3 spans 16 residues. The J segment lost 6 bases and the V segment lost 1 base, leaving 6 bases of the junction unmatched.

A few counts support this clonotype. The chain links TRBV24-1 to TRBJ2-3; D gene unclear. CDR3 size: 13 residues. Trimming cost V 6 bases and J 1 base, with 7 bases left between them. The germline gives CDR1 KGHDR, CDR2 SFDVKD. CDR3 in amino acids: CATSSGGTDTQYF. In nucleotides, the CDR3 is TGTGCCACCAGTTCCGGAGGCACAGATACGCAGTATTTT.

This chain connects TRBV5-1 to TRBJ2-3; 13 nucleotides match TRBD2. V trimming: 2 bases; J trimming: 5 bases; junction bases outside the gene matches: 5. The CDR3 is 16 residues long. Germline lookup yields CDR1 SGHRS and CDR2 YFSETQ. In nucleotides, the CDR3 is TGCGCCAGCAGCTTCTCCACTAGCGGGGGGGGAGATACGCAGTATTTT. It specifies CASSFSTSGGGDTQYF.

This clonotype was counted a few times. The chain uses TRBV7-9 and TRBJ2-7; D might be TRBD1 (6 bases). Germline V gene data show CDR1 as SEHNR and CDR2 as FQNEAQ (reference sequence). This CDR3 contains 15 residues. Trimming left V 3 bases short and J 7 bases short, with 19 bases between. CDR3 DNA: TGTGCCAGCAGCTTGCTACGGGACACGACGGGGGAGCAGTACTTC. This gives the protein CASSLLRDTTGEQYF.

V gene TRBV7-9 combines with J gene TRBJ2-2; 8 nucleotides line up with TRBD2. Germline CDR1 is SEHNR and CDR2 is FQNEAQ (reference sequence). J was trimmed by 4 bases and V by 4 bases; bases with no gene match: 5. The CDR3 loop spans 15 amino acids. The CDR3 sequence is CASSYREGGTGELFF. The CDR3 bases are TGTGCCAGCAGCTACCGGGAGGGAGGCACCGGGGAGCTGTTTTTT.

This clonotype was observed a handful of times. In DNA, the CDR3 is TGTGCCAGCAGCCGGGAGGGTGCCTCGACCCAGCATTTT. Translation gives CASSREGASTQHF. The gene calls are TRBV7-2 and TRBJ1-5; D is ambiguous. This CDR3 has 13 amino acids. CDR1 is SGHTA and CDR2 is FQGNSA in the germline V gene. The V gene lost 5 bases and the J gene lost 11 bases, with 16 bases spanning the gap. Full variable domain (rest looked up from reference TRBV7-2 and TRBJ1-5): GAGVSQSPSNKVTEKGKDVELRCDPISGHTALYWYRQSLGQGLEFLIYFQGNSAPDKSGLPSDRFSAERTGGSVSTLTIQRTQQEDSAVYLCASSREGASTQHFGDGTRLSIL.

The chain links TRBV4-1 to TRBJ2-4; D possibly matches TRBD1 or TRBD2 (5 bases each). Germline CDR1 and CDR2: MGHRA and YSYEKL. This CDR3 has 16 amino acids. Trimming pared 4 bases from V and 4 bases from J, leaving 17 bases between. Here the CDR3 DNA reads TGCGCCAGCAGCCCAGGGTTTCTGGGAGCTAAAAACATTCAGTACTTC. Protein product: CASSPGFLGAKNIQYF.

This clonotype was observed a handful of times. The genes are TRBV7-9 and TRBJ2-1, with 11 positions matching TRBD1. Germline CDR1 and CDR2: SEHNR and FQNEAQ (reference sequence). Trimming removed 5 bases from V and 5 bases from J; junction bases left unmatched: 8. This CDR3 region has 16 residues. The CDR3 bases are TGTGCCAGCAGCCCCCCCTGGGACAGGGGGAACAATGAGCAGTTCTTC. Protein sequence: CASSPPWDRGNNEQFF.

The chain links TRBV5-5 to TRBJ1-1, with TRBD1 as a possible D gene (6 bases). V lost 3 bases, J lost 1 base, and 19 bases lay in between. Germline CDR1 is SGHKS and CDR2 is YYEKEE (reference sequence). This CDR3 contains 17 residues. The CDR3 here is CASSSKFGGLGNTEAFF. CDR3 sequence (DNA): TGTGCCAGCAGCTCTAAATTTGGGGGGCTTGGGAACACTGAAGCTTTCTTT. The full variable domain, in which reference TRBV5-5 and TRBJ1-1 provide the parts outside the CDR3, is DAGVTQSPTHLIKTRGQQVTLRCSPISGHKSVSWYQQVLGQGPQFIFQYYEKEERGRGNFPDRFSARQFPNYSSELNVNALLLGDSALYLCASSSKFGGLGNTEAFFGQGTRLTVV.

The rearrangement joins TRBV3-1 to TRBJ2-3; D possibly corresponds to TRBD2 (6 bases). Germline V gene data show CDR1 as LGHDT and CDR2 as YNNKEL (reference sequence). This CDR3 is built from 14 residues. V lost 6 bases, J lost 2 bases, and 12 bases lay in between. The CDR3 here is CASRYGGNTDTQYF. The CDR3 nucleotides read TGTGCCAGCAGATACGGGGGAAACACAGATACGCAGTATTTT.

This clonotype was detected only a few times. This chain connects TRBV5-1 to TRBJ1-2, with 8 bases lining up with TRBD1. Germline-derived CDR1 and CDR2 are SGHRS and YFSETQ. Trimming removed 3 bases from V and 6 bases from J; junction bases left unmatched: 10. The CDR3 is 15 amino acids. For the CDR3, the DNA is TGCGCCAGCAGCTCTACGACAGGGGTTGCGGATGGCTACACCTTC. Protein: CASSSTTGVADGYTF.

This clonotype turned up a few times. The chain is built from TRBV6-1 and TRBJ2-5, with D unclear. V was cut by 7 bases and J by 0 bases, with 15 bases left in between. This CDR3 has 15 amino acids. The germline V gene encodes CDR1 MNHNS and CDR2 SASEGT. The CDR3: CASNSAVSDQETQYF. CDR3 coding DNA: TGTGCCAGCAACTCGGCCGTTTCAGACCAAGAGACCCAGTACTTC.

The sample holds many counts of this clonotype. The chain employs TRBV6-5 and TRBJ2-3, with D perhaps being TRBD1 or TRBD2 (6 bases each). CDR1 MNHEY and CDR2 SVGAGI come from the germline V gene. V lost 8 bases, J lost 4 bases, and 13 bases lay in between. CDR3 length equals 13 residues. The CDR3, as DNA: TGTGCCAGCGGGGGGCTAGGCGCAGATACGCAGTATTTT. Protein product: CASGGLGADTQYF.